This entry features one TCR beta chain sequence. The data were taken from a study of blood T cell repertoires in COVID-19. The method was immunoSEQ multiplex PCR; TCRdb's version includes in-frame clones alone and lacks a portion of them. This sample has roughly 500,000 clones; approximately 89% occur once, and the top ten carry roughly 1%. In germline, CDR1 is MNHEY, CDR2 SVGAGI. CDR3 length: 15 amino acids. V was trimmed by 2 bases and J by 4 bases, leaving 15 bases between them. This chain uses TRBV6-5 with TRBJ2-7; D is possibly TRBD2 (6 bases). The receptor was derived from a young man with COVID-19, enrolled during active disease. The sample was peripheral blood. The CDR3 loop is CASSYTPGLLYEQYF. As DNA, the CDR3 is TGTGCCAGCAGTTACACACCGGGACTCCTATACGAGCAGTACTTC.